The next 28 T cell receptor beta chains were all read from a single sample in a study of regulatory T cells in long-lasting Graves disease (dated by TCRdb to the early 2020s). The sample's time point label is to be understood as: persistent/refractory GD, antithyroid drugs over 5 years with positive TRAb. RNA was extracted from PBMCs in TRIzol for both TCR sequencing and RNA sequencing. Receptor amplification or capture employed multiplex PCR. The instrument given in TCRdb is Illumina HiSeq 4000. CDR3 regions were amplified by Arm-PCR with iRepertoire HTBI primers to construct TCR beta libraries. TCRdb reprocessing: public reads trimmed at Q25 with fastp, clones called with MiXCR, in-frame beta chains kept. CDR3 protein duplicates are merged, each entry listing the most common genes and DNA. The sample table holds under 450,000 distinct CDR3 sequences, of which around 22% were seen once. The top ten hold about 27% of the sample.

Here the sequenced sample was peripheral blood mononuclear cells (PBMCs), taken when the disease was refractory, from a patient treated with antithyroid drugs. These receptor sequences come from a female donor with Graves disease.

The genes are TRBV6-5 and TRBJ2-2; D tentatively reads TRBD1 or TRBD2 (5 bases each). Trimming shortened V by 0 bases and J by 9 bases, and 20 bases separated the two germline ends. Germline values: CDR1 MNHEY, CDR2 SVGAGI. The CDR3 covers 17 residues. The CDR3, as DNA: TGTGCCAGCAGTTACTCGAATATTCGCCGGGGACGACGGGAGCTGTTTTTT. It yields the protein CASSYSNIRRGRRELFF.

The rearrangement links TRBV19 to TRBJ2-1; D is ambiguous. Between the trimmed V and J ends, which lost 1 base and 6 bases, there was a span of 19 bases. The germline gives CDR1 LNHDA, CDR2 SQIVND (reference sequence). This CDR3 contains 17 residues. DNA of the CDR3: TGTGCCAGTAGTATAGTGCTTAGTTGGGTTTCGGGCAATGAGCAGTTCTTC. Amino acid sequence: CASSIVLSWVSGNEQFF.

This clonotype was counted ten times or more. The chain is built from TRBV5-6 and TRBJ2-5; D is unclear. There are 14 residues in the CDR3. From germline, CDR1 is SGHDT and CDR2 YYEEEE. The V end lost 1 base, the J end lost 5 bases, and 12 bases lay between the germline ends. The CDR3 DNA reads TGTGCCAGCAGCTTGTCGTCCGCATGGGAGACCCAGTACTTC. It specifies CASSLSSAWETQYF.

In its sample, this clonotype was seen a few times. The chain uses TRBV19 and TRBJ2-3; tentative D call: TRBD1 (6 bases). Deletions cut 5 bases from V and 1 base from J, with 10 bases between. The CDR3 has 14 residues. Germline-derived CDR1 and CDR2 are LNHDA and SQIVND (reference sequence). CDR3 in amino acids: CASSQTGRTDTQYF. Here the CDR3 DNA reads TGTGCCAGTAGTCAGACAGGTCGCACAGATACGCAGTATTTT. Using reference TRBV19 and TRBJ2-3 for the parts outside the CDR3, the full variable domain is DGGITQSPKYLFRKEGQNVTLSCEQNLNHDAMYWYRQDPGQGLRLIYYSQIVNDFQKGDIAEGYSVSREKKESFPLTVTSAQKNPTAFYLCASSQTGRTDTQYFGPGTRLTVL.

This clonotype was detected many times. This sequence joins TRBV10-3 and TRBJ2-7; 8 bases are a match to TRBD1. CDR1 ENHRY and CDR2 SYGVKD come from the germline V gene. Trimming cost V 10 bases and J 7 bases; bases outside gene matches: 6. This CDR3 is 11 amino acids long. The CDR3 protein is CATGTGGEQYF. CDR3 in DNA: TGTGCCACCGGGACAGGCGGAGAGCAGTACTTC.

V gene TRBV28 combines with J gene TRBJ2-7; 8 bases are shared with TRBD2. The CDR3 length is 15 residues. Germline loops: CDR1 MDHEN, CDR2 SYDVKM. After removal of 7 bases from V and 4 bases from J, the junction contained 12 bases not matched to a gene. The CDR3 loop is CASNIYSGGPYEQYF. The DNA for the CDR3 is TGTGCCAGCAACATATATTCGGGAGGGCCATACGAGCAGTACTTC.

This clonotype has only a few counts. The chain is built from TRBV6-1 and TRBJ2-2; 7 nucleotides align to TRBD2. Losses at the gene ends were 7 bases for V and 2 bases for J; bases not matched to a gene: 10. The CDR3 length is 16 residues. CDR1 and CDR2 (germline): MNHNS, SASEGT. CDR3 in amino acids: CASTTASGINTGELFF. The CDR3 DNA sequence: TGTGCCAGCACCACAGCCAGCGGGATCAACACCGGGGAGCTGTTTTTT.

This clonotype turned up a few times. The chain combines TRBV6-9 with TRBJ1-2; D perhaps matches TRBD1 (6 bases). V was shortened by 3 bases and J by 8 bases, with 13 bases between the two germline ends. This CDR3 is 13 amino acids long. The germline CDR1 and CDR2 sequences are MNHGY and SVAAGI. The CDR3 loop reads CASSYPIGGGYTF. The CDR3 DNA reads as TGTGCCAGCAGTTACCCGATTGGGGGCGGCTACACCTTC.

This rearrangement joins TRBV7-3 to TRBJ2-2; weak D call: TRBD2 (6 bases). CDR3 length: 15 amino acids. Germline V gives CDR1 SGHTA, CDR2 FQGTGA. V lost 4 bases to trimming and J lost 1 base, with 10 bases between them. For the CDR3, the DNA is TGTGCCAGCAGCTCCGTAGCGGTGAACACCGGGGAGCTGTTTTTT. It translates to CASSSVAVNTGELFF.

This clonotype was detected a few times. The V gene is TRBV18, the J gene TRBJ2-5; D could derive from TRBD1 or TRBD2 (5 bases each). Trimming removed 6 bases from V and 5 bases from J, with 16 bases in between. Germline values: CDR1 KGHSH, CDR2 LQKENI. The CDR3 has 14 residues. The CDR3 nucleotides are TGTGCCAGCTCTCACCGGGACGGCCAGGAGACCCAGTACTTC. Protein: CASSHRDGQETQYF.

This clonotype has a handful of counts. The V gene is TRBV5-1, the J gene TRBJ2-2, with D hard to call. This CDR3 region has 14 residues. CDR1 is SGHRS and CDR2 is YFSETQ in the germline V gene. Deletions cut 1 base from V and 7 bases from J, with 11 bases between. CDR3 DNA: TGCGCCAGCAGCTTGATCACTTCGGGCGGGGAGCTGTTTTTT. This codes for CASSLITSGGELFF. Variable domain in full (rest from reference TRBV5-1 and TRBJ2-2): KAGVTQTPRYLIKTRGQQVTLSCSPISGHRSVSWYQQTPGQGLQFLFEYFSETQRNKGNFPGRFSGRQFSNSRSEMNVSTLELGDSALYLCASSLITSGGELFFGEGSRLTVL.

This chain uses TRBV20-1 with TRBJ2-1; TRBD2 agrees at 14 bases. J lost 10 bases, V lost 5 bases, and 4 bases had no gene match. From germline, CDR1 is DFQATT and CDR2 SNEGSKA (reference sequence). The CDR3 extends over 13 amino acids. The CDR3 region has the DNA TGCAGTGCTCGACTAGCGGGAGGGAAGGAGCAGTTCTTC. Its protein product is CSARLAGGKEQFF.

This clonotype was detected once. Since a much larger clone is just one base distant, this may be a read error. V gene TRBV29-1 combines with J gene TRBJ2-5; 10 nucleotides agree with TRBD1. The CDR3 extends over 15 amino acids. Unmatched junction bases numbered 9, after V lost 3 bases and J lost 5 bases. Germline V lookup: CDR1 SQVTM, CDR2 ANQGSEA. Here the CDR3 DNA reads TGCAGCGTTGATGGGACAGGGGTTGGATGGGAGACCCAGTACTTC. Encoded protein: CSVDGTGVGWETQYF.

This clonotype has a count of ten or more. This chain joins TRBV12-3 or TRBV12-4 and TRBJ1-1; D not certain. The CDR3 is made up of 15 amino acids. V lost 6 bases and J 1 base, leaving 15 bases between the germline ends. The CDR3 bases are TGTGCCAGCAGCCCATATCAGTCCGGGAACACTGAAGCTTTCTTT. This translates into CASSPYQSGNTEAFF.

V and J are TRBV10-1 and TRBJ2-2; 7 nucleotides align to TRBD1. The CDR3 runs 13 residues. Germline CDR1 and CDR2: WNHNN and SYGVQD (reference sequence). Losses at the gene ends were 10 bases for V and 4 bases for J; bases not matched to a gene: 6. DNA for the CDR3: TGCGCCACCAGGGGGTCCTCCACCGGGGAGCTGTTTTTT. Encoded protein: CATRGSSTGELFF.

This clonotype was recorded at least ten times. The chain is built from TRBV24-1 and TRBJ2-7; TRBD2 matches at 8 bases. Germline V gene data show CDR1 as KGHDR and CDR2 as SFDVKD. CDR3 size: 13 residues. The V segment lost 4 bases and the J segment 3 bases; nucleotides outside the gene matches: 1. The CDR3: CATSDGGDYEQYF. The CDR3 DNA is TGTGCCACCAGTGACGGGGGGGACTACGAGCAGTACTTC.

This rearrangement joins TRBV7-9 to TRBJ2-1, with D perhaps matching TRBD1 or TRBD2 (6 bases each). The V gene lost 5 bases and the J gene lost 9 bases, with 20 bases spanning the gap. The CDR3 has 15 residues. CDR1 SEHNR and CDR2 FQNEAQ come from the germline V gene (reference sequence). Here the CDR3 DNA reads TGTGCCAGCAGCGTCGGAGGGCAGGGGATCGGTGAGCAGTTCTTC. Its translation: CASSVGGQGIGEQFF.

This clonotype was seen at least ten times. The chain joins TRBV28 to TRBJ1-3; D ambiguous. The CDR3 totals 12 residues. Trimming took off 6 bases at V and 4 bases at J, with 7 bases between the two ends. Germline CDR1 and CDR2: MDHEN and SYDVKM. This CDR3 is CASSPNGNTIYF. DNA of the CDR3: TGTGCCAGCAGCCCCAACGGAAACACCATATATTTT.

The rearrangement links TRBV6-1 to TRBJ2-2; 8 bases line up with TRBD1. The trim removed 6 bases at V and 5 bases at J, leaving 5 bases unmatched. Per the germline V gene, CDR1 is MNHNS and CDR2 is SASEGT. The CDR3 extends over 14 amino acids. CDR3 in amino acids: CASRGTGVTGELFF. The CDR3 DNA follows: TGTGCCAGCAGGGGGACAGGTGTTACCGGGGAGCTGTTTTTT.

The V and J genes are TRBV11-1 and TRBJ1-3; D possibly corresponds to TRBD1 (6 bases). V shed 5 bases and J shed 1 base, with 15 bases lying between them. The germline V gene encodes CDR1 SGHAT and CDR2 FQDESV (reference sequence). This CDR3 is built from 16 residues. The CDR3 protein is CASSPGHLRSGNTIYF. CDR3 DNA sequence: TGTGCCAGCAGCCCGGGACATCTTAGATCTGGAAACACCATATATTTT. Based on the CDR3 plus reference TRBV11-1 and TRBJ1-3, the full variable domain is EAEVAQSPRYKITEKSQAVAFWCDPISGHATLYWYRQILGQGPELLVQFQDESVVDDSQLPKDRFSAERLKGVDSTLKIQPAELGDSAMYLCASSPGHLRSGNTIYFGEGSWLTVV.

The chain combines TRBV9 with TRBJ2-7; 16 bases are a match to TRBD2. Germline V lookup: CDR1 SGDLS, CDR2 YYNGEE. V gave up 3 bases and J gave up 3 bases; unmatched junction bases: 6. There are 17 residues in the CDR3. The CDR3 here is CASSAGTSGRALYEQYF. As DNA, the CDR3 is TGTGCCAGCAGCGCCGGGACTAGCGGGAGGGCCCTCTACGAGCAGTACTTC.

This clonotype appeared many times. The chain joins TRBV18 to TRBJ1-5; D is unresolved. Deletions cut 8 bases from V and 1 base from J, with 9 bases between. In germline, CDR1 is KGHSH, CDR2 LQKENI. The length of the CDR3 is 13 residues. The DNA of the CDR3 is TGTGCCAGCGCCCGATCAAGCAATCAGCCCCAGCATTTT. Residues: CASARSSNQPQHF. The full variable domain, its missing parts supplied by reference TRBV18 and TRBJ1-5, is NAGVMQNPRHLVRRRGQEARLRCSPMKGHSHVYWYRQLPEEGLKFMVYLQKENIIDESGMPKERFSAEFPKEGPSILRIQQVVRGDSAAYFCASARSSNQPQHFGDGTRLSIL.

The chain links TRBV30 to TRBJ2-1; possible D gene TRBD2, 5 bases. Trimming cost V 4 bases and J 4 bases, with 17 bases left between them. Germline-derived CDR1 and CDR2 are GTSNPN and SVGIG (reference sequence). This CDR3 comprises 15 residues. CDR3 sequence reads: CAWKAKVGIYNEQFF. CDR3 sequence (DNA): TGTGCCTGGAAGGCGAAGGTCGGGATTTACAATGAGCAGTTCTTC.

This clonotype was recorded many times. This chain connects TRBV29-1 to TRBJ1-4; 10 positions match TRBD1. The germline V gene has CDR1 SQVTM and CDR2 ANQGSEA. V dropped 6 bases and J dropped 8; count of bases not matched to a gene: 12. The CDR3 runs 15 residues. The CDR3 here is CSVKTGTGEGEKLFF. CDR3 nucleotide sequence: TGCAGCGTAAAAACCGGGACAGGGGAAGGCGAAAAACTGTTTTTT.

CDR3 sequence: CASSSRLAESPYEQYF. The CDR3 nucleotides are TGTGCCAGCAGTTCTCGACTAGCGGAAAGCCCCTACGAGCAGTACTTC. The chain uses TRBV28 and TRBJ2-7; 9 bases line up with TRBD2. Trimming cost V 4 bases and J 2 bases; bases outside gene matches: 9. CDR1 is MDHEN and CDR2 is SYDVKM in the germline V gene. The CDR3 is made up of 16 amino acids.

This chain joins TRBV4-2 and TRBJ1-2; the D is unclear. The germline gives CDR1 LGHNA, CDR2 YNFKEQ. V was shortened by 1 base and J by 0 bases, with 12 bases between the two germline ends. The CDR3 has 16 amino acids. The CDR3 protein is CASSQGVEGANYGYTF. Here the CDR3 DNA reads TGTGCCAGCAGCCAAGGTGTAGAGGGAGCTAACTATGGCTACACCTTC.

This chain uses TRBV4-3 with TRBJ1-1; 8 bases are shared with TRBD1. The CDR3 covers 13 residues. V dropped 4 bases and J dropped 5; count of bases not matched to a gene: 3. Germline loops: CDR1 LGHNA, CDR2 YSLEER. The CDR3 sequence is CASSPDRETEAFF. The DNA for the CDR3 is TGCGCCAGCAGCCCGGACAGGGAGACTGAAGCTTTCTTT.

This chain joins TRBV7-2 and TRBJ2-7; weak D call: TRBD1 (6 bases). The CDR3 is made up of 17 amino acids. V gave up 1 base and J gave up 0 bases, with 16 bases separating them. CDR1 SGHTA and CDR2 FQGNSA come from the germline V gene. The chain's CDR3 is CASSLEFGTKSSYEQYF. DNA for the CDR3: TGTGCCAGCAGCTTAGAATTCGGGACAAAAAGCTCCTACGAGCAGTACTTC.